Following are 2 T cell receptor beta chains from one sample sequenced in a study of brain T cells in children with intractable seizures. Time point in this sample: blood from clinic visit 5 months post-surgery; TSC patient then seizure free. The method was immunoSEQ multiplex PCR; TCRdb's version includes in-frame clones alone and lacks a portion of them. The sample holds approximately 330,000 clones, 93% seen once. Sample: peripheral blood, taken approximately 5 months after surgery. Every receptor here comes from a boy younger than two with tuberous sclerosis and intractable seizures.

The chain recombines TRBV15 with TRBJ2-7; weak D call: TRBD2 (6 bases). The germline V and J ends were trimmed by 8 bases and 2 bases, with 10 bases remaining between them. Germline-derived CDR1 and CDR2 are LNHNV and YYDKDF (reference sequence). The length of the CDR3 is 12 residues. The CDR3 spells CATGTSAYEQYF. Here the CDR3 DNA reads TGTGCCACCGGGACTTCCGCCTACGAGCAGTACTTC. Full variable domain (missing parts from reference TRBV15 and TRBJ2-7): DAMVIQNPRYQVTQFGKPVTLSCSQTLNHNVMYWYQQKSSQAPKLLFHYYDKDFNNEADTPDNFQSRRPNTSFCFLDIRSPGLGDTAMYLCATGTSAYEQYFGPGTRLTVT.

V is TRBV6-5 and J is TRBJ1-4, with TRBD1 as a possible D gene (5 bases). The V end lost 2 bases, the J end lost 8 bases, and 18 bases lay between the germline ends. Germline-derived CDR1 and CDR2 are MNHEY and SVGAGI. The CDR3 is 16 residues long. The CDR3 is CASSYVWGKTVEKLFF. The CDR3 nucleotides read TGTGCCAGCAGTTACGTCTGGGGGAAGACAGTAGAAAAACTGTTTTTT.